This T cell receptor beta chain was captured in a study of T cell changes during pregnancy in multiple sclerosis. Deletions cut 2 bases from V and 1 base from J, with 9 bases between. The CDR3 covers 15 residues. Sequencing was performed with immunoSEQ multiplex PCR; in TCRdb, only in-frame clones are kept and a portion is missing. The table includes about 49,000 clones, around 89% detected once. The sample here was peripheral blood, taken after pregnancy. The TCR was taken from a female donor in good health, enrolled as a control in a pregnancy study. The genes are TRBV5-3 and TRBJ2-2, with D perhaps TRBD1 (6 bases). TRBV5-3 qualifies as an ORF whose function is uncertain. CDR3 nucleotide sequence: TGTGCCAGAAGCTTAAGCAGGGGGAACACCGGGGAGCTGTTTTTT. It codes for CARSLSRGNTGELFF.